The clone carrying this T cell receptor beta chain appeared a few times. The antigen is not known. Germline V CDR1 and CDR2: LGHNT, FRNRAP. The CDR3 is 15 amino acids. The ends were cut back, 4 bases at V and 7 bases at J, with 16 bases in the middle. A single record per CDR3 protein comes from TCRdb applying MiXCR to the reads. The sample contains some 940,000 distinct CDR3 sequences, approximately 32% of which appear only once. This sample stems from a study of T cell repertoires in cytomegalovirus infection. Study in general: Both a matching HLA type and CMV infection were indicated by public TCR beta signatures. Findings and caveats of the study: HLA-C-restricted CMV-specific TCR beta clonotypes prevailed in the ex vivo response.

The source of this sequence is a human donor in good health (CMV status not recorded). Some clones in this sample may be carry-over from other donors' samples. This chain uses TRBV12-5 with TRBJ2-2; either TRBD1 or TRBD2 may supply D (5 bases each). The starting material was cultured CD8+ T cells from PBMCs, obtained from culture after CMV antigen stimulation. The CDR3 region is CASGSLSTGLGELFF. CDR3 nucleotide sequence: TGTGCTAGTGGTTCACTCTCCACAGGACTCGGGGAGCTGTTTTTT.